Listed below are T cell receptor beta chains from one sample, sequenced in a study of blood T cell repertoires in COVID-19. Some clones are missing from TCRdb's copy, which holds only in-frame ones; the method was immunoSEQ multiplex PCR. The repertoire consists of tens of thousands of clones, with nearly 80% occurring once and the leading ten covering less than 30%. The sample consisted of peripheral blood. The source is a human donor in a cohort sampled during active COVID-19. Both conserved end residues are trimmed from each CDR3. A row's size may be missing; if present it is once, few, many or a size class.

V gene,clone size,J gene,CDR3 protein
TRBV3-1/TRBV3-2,.,TRBJ2-1,ASSPGQLEQF
TRBV7-8,.,TRBJ1-2,ASSPGRTTMSYT
TRBV9,.,TRBJ2-3,ASSVAGGGTDTQY
TRBV5-1,.,TRBJ1-5,ASSLGSGTGQPQH
TRBV19,.,TRBJ1-4,ASSIEGQGILF
TRBV2,few,TRBJ1-1,ASSYTVNTEAF
TRBV6-5,.,TRBJ2-2,ASRRGLLNTGELF
TRBV2,.,TRBJ1-2,ASSQAEGYGYT
TRBV6-5,.,TRBJ2-7,ASSYSGQGTYEQY
TRBV10-1,.,TRBJ1-2,ASSPGTGVGNYGYT
TRBV6-6,.,TRBJ2-1,ASSPHGTEQF
TRBV27,.,TRBJ1-2,ASSLFSGQSNYGYT
TRBV12-3/TRBV12-4,once,TRBJ2-5,ASSRNYRETQY
TRBV6-5,.,TRBJ2-5,ASRRLAGWEETQY
TRBV11-3,.,TRBJ2-3,ASSTGGGADTQY
TRBV30,.,TRBJ1-2,AWSAWTETYGYT
TRBV6-5,.,TRBJ2-2,ASFTSTSTGELF
TRBV9,.,TRBJ1-1,ASSVGIQGTEAF
TRBV11-2,.,TRBJ1-2,ASSLAAGGGYGYT
TRBV7-2,.,TRBJ2-1,ASSLNRGGREQF
TRBV3-1/TRBV3-2,.,TRBJ2-1,ASSRSRLAANEQF
TRBV4-3,.,TRBJ1-4,ASSQDPRDTNEKLF
TRBV5-1,.,TRBJ1-4,ASSPGQGGVNEKLF
TRBV5-8,.,TRBJ1-3,ASSVGTASSGNTIY
TRBV27,few,TRBJ2-7,ASSLAQTYEQY
TRBV3-1/TRBV3-2,once,TRBJ1-2,ASSQTLEGYGYT
TRBV9,.,TRBJ2-2,ASSVGLAGITGELF
TRBV5-1,.,TRBJ2-7,ASSDDPVNSYEQY
TRBV29-1,.,TRBJ1-2,SVEAAGGTTYGYT
TRBV6-2/TRBV6-3,.,TRBJ1-1,ASSPGTGYTEAF
TRBV6-5,.,TRBJ1-6,ASSQGGQGVSPLH
TRBV21-1,.,TRBJ1-1,ASSKPEGGVNTEAF
TRBV7-8,.,TRBJ1-1,ASSLGTANTEAF
TRBV6-6,.,TRBJ2-2,ASTLGTNTGELF
TRBV4-2,.,TRBJ2-1,ASSQSGDGEGNEQF
TRBV28,once,TRBJ2-2,ASSFLLAGGHTGELF
TRBV5-1,.,TRBJ2-1,ASSGQGTNYNEQF
TRBV5-1,.,TRBJ2-1,ASSLDPSGRSEQF